A selection of T cell receptor beta chains follows, all from one sample in a study of T-cell memory formation after mild COVID-19. TCRdb recomputed calls from the 5' RACE reads with MiXCR, one row per CDR3 protein. In the table there are about 150,000 distinct CDR3 sequences, 25% of which are singletons. Input material: PBMCs or a T cell subset sorted from them (not recorded which). These receptors were obtained from an adult woman who had mild COVID-19 (a few samples of this study predate the infection). Cell type and time point are not known. Both conserved end residues are part of each CDR3. Fields, in order: J gene, clone size, V gene, D gene, CDR3 protein, CDR3 DNA. The D gene is left open where the match is weak. Size values are once, few and many counts, or a class for expanded clones, and some rows have none.

>TRBJ2-5|NA|TRBV6-6|NA
CASSRIFGETQYF
TGTGCCAGCAGTAGGATATTTGGGGAGACCCAGTACTTC
>TRBJ2-1|NA|TRBV9|TRBD2
CASSVDAGVNIYNEQFF
TGTGCCAGCAGCGTAGATGCGGGAGTCAATATCTACAATGAGCAGTTCTTC
>TRBJ2-7|NA|TRBV6-6|TRBD1
CASSYSTGVDEQYF
TGTGCCAGCAGTTACTCAACAGGGGTCGACGAGCAGTACTTC
>TRBJ2-3|few|TRBV12-3/TRBV12-4|TRBD2
CASSLELAGPMSADTQYF
TGTGCCAGCAGTTTAGAACTAGCGGGGCCCATGAGCGCAGATACGCAGTATTTT
>TRBJ2-1|NA|TRBV12-3/TRBV12-4|TRBD2
CASRRAGGPNNEQFF
TGTGCCAGCAGGAGAGCGGGAGGGCCGAACAATGAGCAGTTCTTC
>TRBJ2-1|NA|TRBV7-7|TRBD2
CASSLGPSGSENEQFF
TGTGCTAGCAGCTTAGGGCCTAGCGGGAGTGAGAATGAGCAGTTCTTC
>TRBJ1-1|NA|TRBV23-1|NA
CASSQSEGLRRRAFF
TGCGCCAGCAGTCAATCGGAGGGGCTTAGGCGTCGCGCTTTCTTT
>TRBJ2-5|NA|TRBV12-3/TRBV12-4|NA
CASSHPLEETQYF
TGTGCCAGCAGCCACCCACTGGAGGAGACCCAGTACTTC
>TRBJ2-2|NA|TRBV24-1|NA
CATSEWEAANTGELFF
TGTGCCACCAGTGAATGGGAGGCAGCGAACACCGGGGAGCTGTTTTTT
>TRBJ1-5|few|TRBV27|TRBD1
CASSPGTALNQPQHF
TGTGCCAGCAGTCCCGGGACAGCCTTAAATCAGCCCCAGCATTTT
>TRBJ2-1|NA|TRBV4-3|TRBD2
CASSQDSGYNEQFF
TGCGCCAGCAGCCAAGATAGCGGGTACAATGAGCAGTTCTTC
>TRBJ1-2|NA|TRBV9|NA
CASSPIGGCSYGYTF
TGTGCCAGCAGCCCCATAGGAGGGTGTTCCTATGGCTACACCTTC
>TRBJ2-1|NA|TRBV12-3/TRBV12-4|NA
CASAWDNNEQFF
TGTGCCAGCGCGTGGGATAACAATGAGCAGTTCTTC
>TRBJ2-7|few|TRBV27|NA
CASSSAAYPKEQYF
TGTGCCAGCAGCTCGGCGGCCTATCCGAAAGAGCAGTACTTC